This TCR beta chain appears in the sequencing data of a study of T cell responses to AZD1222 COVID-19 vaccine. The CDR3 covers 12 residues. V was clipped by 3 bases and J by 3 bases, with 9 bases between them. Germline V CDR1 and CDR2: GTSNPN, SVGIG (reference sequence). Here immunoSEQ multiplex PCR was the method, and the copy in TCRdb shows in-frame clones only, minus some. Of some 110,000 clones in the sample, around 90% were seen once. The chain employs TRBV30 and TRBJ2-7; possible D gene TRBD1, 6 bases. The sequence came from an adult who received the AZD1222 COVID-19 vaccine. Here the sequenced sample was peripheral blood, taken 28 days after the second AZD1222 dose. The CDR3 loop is CAWSRGNYEQYF. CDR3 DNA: TGTGCCTGGAGCAGGGGAAACTACGAGCAGTACTTC.